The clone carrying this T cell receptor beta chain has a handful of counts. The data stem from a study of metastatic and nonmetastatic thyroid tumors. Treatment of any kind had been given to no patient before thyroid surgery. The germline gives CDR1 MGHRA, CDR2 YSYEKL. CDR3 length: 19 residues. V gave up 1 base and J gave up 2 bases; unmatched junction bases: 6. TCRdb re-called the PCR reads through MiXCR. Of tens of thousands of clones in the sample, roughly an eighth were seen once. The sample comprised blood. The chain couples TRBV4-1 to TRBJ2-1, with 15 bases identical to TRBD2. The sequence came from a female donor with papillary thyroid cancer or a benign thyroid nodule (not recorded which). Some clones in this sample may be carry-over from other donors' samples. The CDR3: CASSQVGTSGRLAYNEQFF. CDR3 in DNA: TGCGCCAGCAGCCAAGTAGGGACTAGCGGGAGGCTGGCCTACAATGAGCAGTTCTTC.